The present TCR beta chain was sequenced within a study of cytomegalovirus exposure and HLA in healthy donors. Study at large: Findings of an earlier analysis included 110 million or so unique TCR beta sequences from roughly 200 million T cells.

This PCR relied on a set of 60 Vbeta primers and 13 Jbeta primers. Generated by immunoSEQ multiplex PCR, the TCRdb table keeps only in-frame clones and is missing some. The profile covers 150,000 to 200,000 clones, with around three quarters appearing a single time and around 1.9% taken by the ten largest. Germline CDR1 MNHEY, CDR2 SVGAGI. Trimming pared 2 bases from V and 7 bases from J, leaving 12 bases between. The CDR3 runs to 15 residues. The V gene is TRBV6-5, the J gene TRBJ1-6; tentatively, D is TRBD1 (6 bases). The source material was PBMCs. The TCR sequence derives from a woman aged 25 to 45 in good health and CMV-seropositive. The CDR3 region has the DNA TGTGCCAGCAGTTACGAGGGGGATGGAAATTCACCCCTCCACTTT. It codes for CASSYEGDGNSPLHF.